This TCR beta chain comes out of a study of blood T cells in healthy people across ages. Per germline, CDR1 SGHVS and CDR2 FNYEAQ. Trimming took 5 bases from V and 5 from J; bases not matched to a gene: 11. The length of the CDR3 is 15 residues. Each donor was a healthy Caucasian individual from Russia, aged 6 to 90. Primers used in a second PCR of about 6 to 12 cycles were a sample-barcoded 5' primer and a J-beta primer mix. Each cDNA molecule, via a template-switch adaptor with 12 random nucleotides, was tagged. In TCRdb, the 5' RACE reads were re-called with MiXCR into one record per CDR3 protein. The data show 800,000 to 950,000 distinct CDR3 sequences, roughly 50% seen once.

Sequencing input: blood. This chain links TRBV7-6 with TRBJ2-7, with 8 bases fitting TRBD1. This clonotype originated in a man younger than 45 in good health. The CDR3 here is CASSDEQGVYHEQYF. The CDR3, as DNA: TGTGCCAGCAGCGACGAACAGGGGGTATACCACGAGCAGTACTTC.